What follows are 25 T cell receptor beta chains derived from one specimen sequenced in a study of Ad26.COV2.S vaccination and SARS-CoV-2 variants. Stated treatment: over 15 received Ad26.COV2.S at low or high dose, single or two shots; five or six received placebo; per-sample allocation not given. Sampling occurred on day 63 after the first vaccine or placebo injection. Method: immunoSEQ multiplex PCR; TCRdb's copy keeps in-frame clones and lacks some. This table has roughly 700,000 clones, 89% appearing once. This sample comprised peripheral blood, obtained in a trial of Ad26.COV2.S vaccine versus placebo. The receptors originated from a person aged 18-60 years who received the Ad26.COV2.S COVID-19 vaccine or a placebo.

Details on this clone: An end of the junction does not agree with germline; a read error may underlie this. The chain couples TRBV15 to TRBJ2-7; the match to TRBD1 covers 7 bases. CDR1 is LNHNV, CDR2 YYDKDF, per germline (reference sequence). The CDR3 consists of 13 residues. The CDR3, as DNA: TGTGCCACCAGCGGAGACAGGGCGGCCGAGCAGTACTTC. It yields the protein CATSGDRAAEQYF.

CDR3 in DNA: TGTGCCAGCAGCTGGACAGGGAAGAAAGGTGAAGCTTTCTTT. Translating it yields CASSWTGKKGEAFF. The chain carries TRBV5-4 and TRBJ1-1, with 8 bases that match TRBD1. Trimming cost V 3 bases and J 7 bases; bases outside gene matches: 8. This CDR3 spans 14 amino acids. From germline, CDR1 is SGHNT and CDR2 YYREEE (reference sequence).

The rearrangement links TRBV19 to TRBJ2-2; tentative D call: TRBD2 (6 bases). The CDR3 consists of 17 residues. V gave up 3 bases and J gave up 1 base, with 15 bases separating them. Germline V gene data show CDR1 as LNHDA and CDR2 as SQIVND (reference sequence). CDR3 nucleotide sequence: TGTGCCAGTAGTATGACCCTGGGGGGTTTGAACACCGGGGAGCTGTTTTTT. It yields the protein CASSMTLGGLNTGELFF. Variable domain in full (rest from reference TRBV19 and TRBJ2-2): DGGITQSPKYLFRKEGQNVTLSCEQNLNHDAMYWYRQDPGQGLRLIYYSQIVNDFQKGDIAEGYSVSREKKESFPLTVTSAQKNPTAFYLCASSMTLGGLNTGELFFGEGSRLTVL.

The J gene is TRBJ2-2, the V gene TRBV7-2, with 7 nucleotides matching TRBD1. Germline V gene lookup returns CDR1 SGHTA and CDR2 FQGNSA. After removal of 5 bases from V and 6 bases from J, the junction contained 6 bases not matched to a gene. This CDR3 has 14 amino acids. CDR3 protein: CASSQHRGSGELFF. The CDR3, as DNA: TGTGCCAGCAGCCAACACAGGGGATCCGGGGAGCTGTTTTTT.

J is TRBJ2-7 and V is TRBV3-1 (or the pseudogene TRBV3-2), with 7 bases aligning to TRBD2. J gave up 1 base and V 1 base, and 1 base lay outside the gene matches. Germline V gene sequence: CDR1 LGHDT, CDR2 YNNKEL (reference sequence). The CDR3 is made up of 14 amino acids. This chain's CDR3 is CASSQGGRSYEQYF. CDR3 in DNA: TGTGCCAGCAGCCAAGGCGGGAGATCCTACGAGCAGTACTTC.

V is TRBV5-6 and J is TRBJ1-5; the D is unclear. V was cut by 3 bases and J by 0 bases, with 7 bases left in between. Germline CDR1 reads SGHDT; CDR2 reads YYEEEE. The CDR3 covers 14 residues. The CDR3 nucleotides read TGTGCCAGCAGCTCTGGGAGTAGCAATCAGCCCCAGCATTTT. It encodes CASSSGSSNQPQHF.

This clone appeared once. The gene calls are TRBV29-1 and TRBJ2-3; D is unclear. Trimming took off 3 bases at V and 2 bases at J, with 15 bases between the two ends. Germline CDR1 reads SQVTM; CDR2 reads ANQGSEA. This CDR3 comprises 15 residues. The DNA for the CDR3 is TGCAGCGTTGACCCCCAGGTCGATACCACAGATACGCAGTATTTT. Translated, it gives CSVDPQVDTTDTQYF.

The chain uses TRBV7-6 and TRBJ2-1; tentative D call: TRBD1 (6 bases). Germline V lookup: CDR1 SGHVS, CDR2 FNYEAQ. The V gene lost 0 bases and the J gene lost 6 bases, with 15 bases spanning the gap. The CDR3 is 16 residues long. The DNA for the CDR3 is TGTGCCAGCAGCTTAGCCCGCAGGGGTCTTCGCAATGAGCAGTTCTTC. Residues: CASSLARRGLRNEQFF.

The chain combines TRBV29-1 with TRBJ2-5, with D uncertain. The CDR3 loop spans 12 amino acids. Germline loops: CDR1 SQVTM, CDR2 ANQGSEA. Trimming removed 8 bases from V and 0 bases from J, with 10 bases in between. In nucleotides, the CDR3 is TGCAGCTCACGATGGAACCAAGAGACCCAGTACTTC. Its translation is CSSRWNQETQYF.

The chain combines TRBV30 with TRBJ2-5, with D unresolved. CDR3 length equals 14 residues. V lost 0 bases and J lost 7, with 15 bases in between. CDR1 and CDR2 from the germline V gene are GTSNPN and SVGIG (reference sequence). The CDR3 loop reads CAWSVGGEKGTQYF. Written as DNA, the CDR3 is TGTGCCTGGAGTGTGGGTGGTGAAAAGGGGACCCAGTACTTC.

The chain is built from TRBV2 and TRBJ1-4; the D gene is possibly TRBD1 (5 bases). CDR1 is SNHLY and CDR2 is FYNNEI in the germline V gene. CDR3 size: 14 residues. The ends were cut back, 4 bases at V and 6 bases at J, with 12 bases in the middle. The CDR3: CASSVGRVDEKLFF. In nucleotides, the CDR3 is TGTGCCAGCAGTGTAGGCAGGGTGGATGAAAAACTGTTTTTT.

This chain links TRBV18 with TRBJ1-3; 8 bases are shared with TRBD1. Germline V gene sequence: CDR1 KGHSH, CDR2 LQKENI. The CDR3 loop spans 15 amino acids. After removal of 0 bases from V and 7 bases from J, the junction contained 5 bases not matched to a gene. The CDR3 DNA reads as TGTGCCAGCTCACCACCGTCGGACAGGGCGAACACCATATATTTT. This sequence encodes CASSPPSDRANTIYF.

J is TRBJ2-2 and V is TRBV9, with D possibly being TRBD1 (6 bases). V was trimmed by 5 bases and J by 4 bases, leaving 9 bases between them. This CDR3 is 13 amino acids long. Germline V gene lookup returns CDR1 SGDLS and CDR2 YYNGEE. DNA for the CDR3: TGTGCCAGCAGGGGGGCCGCCACCGGGGAGCTGTTTTTT. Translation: CASRGAATGELFF.

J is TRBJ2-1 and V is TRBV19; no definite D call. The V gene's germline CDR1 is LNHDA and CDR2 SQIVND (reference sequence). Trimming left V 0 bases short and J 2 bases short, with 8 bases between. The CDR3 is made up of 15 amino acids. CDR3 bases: TGTGCCAGTAGTATAGAAGGTGGCACCTACAATGAGCAGTTCTTC. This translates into CASSIEGGTYNEQFF.

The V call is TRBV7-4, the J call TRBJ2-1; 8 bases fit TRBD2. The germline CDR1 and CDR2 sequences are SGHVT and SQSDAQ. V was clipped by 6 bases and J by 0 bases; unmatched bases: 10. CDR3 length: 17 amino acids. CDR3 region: CASSSFREGHSYNEQFF. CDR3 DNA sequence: TGTGCCAGCAGTTCTTTTCGGGAGGGCCACTCCTACAATGAGCAGTTCTTC.

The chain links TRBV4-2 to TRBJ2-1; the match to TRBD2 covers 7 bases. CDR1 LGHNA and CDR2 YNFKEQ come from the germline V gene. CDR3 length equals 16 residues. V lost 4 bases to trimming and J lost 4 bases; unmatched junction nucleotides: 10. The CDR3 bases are TGTGCCAGCAGCCCGGAGACTAGCACTCGTTACAATGAGCAGTTCTTC. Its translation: CASSPETSTRYNEQFF.

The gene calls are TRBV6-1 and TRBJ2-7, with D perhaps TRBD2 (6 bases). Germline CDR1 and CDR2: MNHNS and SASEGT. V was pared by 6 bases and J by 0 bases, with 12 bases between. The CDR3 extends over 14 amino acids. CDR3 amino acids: CASSQVRGSYEQYF. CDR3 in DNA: TGTGCCAGCAGCCAAGTGCGGGGCTCCTACGAGCAGTACTTC.

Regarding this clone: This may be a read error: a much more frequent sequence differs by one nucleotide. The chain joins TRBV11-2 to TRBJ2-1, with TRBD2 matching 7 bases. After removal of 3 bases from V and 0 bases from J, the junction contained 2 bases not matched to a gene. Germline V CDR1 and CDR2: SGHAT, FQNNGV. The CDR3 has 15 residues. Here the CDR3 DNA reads TGTGCCAGCAGCTTTGGCGGGAGCTCCTACAATGAGCAGTTCTTC. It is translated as CASSFGGSSYNEQFF.

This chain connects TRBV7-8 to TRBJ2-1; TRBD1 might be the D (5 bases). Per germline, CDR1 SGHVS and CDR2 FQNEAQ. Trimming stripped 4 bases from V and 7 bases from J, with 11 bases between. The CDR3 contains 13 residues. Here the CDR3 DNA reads TGTGCCAGCAGCTCTATGCAGGGTAATGAGCAGTTCTTC. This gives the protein CASSSMQGNEQFF.

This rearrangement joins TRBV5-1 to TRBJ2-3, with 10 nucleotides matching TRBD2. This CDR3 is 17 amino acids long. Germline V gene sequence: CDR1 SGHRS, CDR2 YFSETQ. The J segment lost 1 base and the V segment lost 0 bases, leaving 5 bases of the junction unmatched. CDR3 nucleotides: TGCGCCAGCAGCTTGGAGGCTAGCGGGAGCGGCACAGATACGCAGTATTTT. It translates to CASSLEASGSGTDTQYF. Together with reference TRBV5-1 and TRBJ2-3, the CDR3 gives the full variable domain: KAGVTQTPRYLIKTRGQQVTLSCSPISGHRSVSWYQQTPGQGLQFLFEYFSETQRNKGNFPGRFSGRQFSNSRSEMNVSTLELGDSALYLCASSLEASGSGTDTQYFGPGTRLTVL.

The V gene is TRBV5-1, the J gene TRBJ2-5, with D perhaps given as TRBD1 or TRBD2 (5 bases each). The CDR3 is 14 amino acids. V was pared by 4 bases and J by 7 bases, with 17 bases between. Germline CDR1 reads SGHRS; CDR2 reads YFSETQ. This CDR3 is CASSPGTLRVTQYF. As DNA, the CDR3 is TGCGCCAGCAGCCCCGGGACCCTGCGGGTGACCCAGTACTTC.

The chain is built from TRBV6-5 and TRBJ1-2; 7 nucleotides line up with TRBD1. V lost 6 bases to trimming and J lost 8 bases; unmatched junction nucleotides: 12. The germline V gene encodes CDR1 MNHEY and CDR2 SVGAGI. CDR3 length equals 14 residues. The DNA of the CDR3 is TGTGCCAGCAGCCGGGACGACAGGGTTAAGGGCTACACCTTC. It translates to CASSRDDRVKGYTF.

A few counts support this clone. The CDR3 protein is CASSLGPAPQPQHF. CDR3 in DNA: TGTGCCAGCAGCTTGGGGCCAGCCCCGCAGCCCCAGCATTTT. The V gene is TRBV5-6, the J gene TRBJ1-5; no clear D. The germline V and J ends were trimmed by 0 bases and 7 bases, with 11 bases remaining between them. The CDR3 sequence is 14 residues long. Germline CDR1 reads SGHDT; CDR2 reads YYEEEE.

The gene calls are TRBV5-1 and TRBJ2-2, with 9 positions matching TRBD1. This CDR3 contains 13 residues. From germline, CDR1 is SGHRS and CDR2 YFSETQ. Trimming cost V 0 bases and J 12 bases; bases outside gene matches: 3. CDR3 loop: CASSLGGTGKLFF. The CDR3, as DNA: TGCGCCAGCAGCTTGGGAGGGACAGGGAAGCTGTTTTTT.

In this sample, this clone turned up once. The CDR3, as DNA: TGTGCCAGCAGCCCCCTAGGGACCTACGAGCAGTACTTC. It specifies CASSPLGTYEQYF. The chain carries TRBV7-2 and TRBJ2-7; no definite D call. Germline V gene sequence: CDR1 SGHTA, CDR2 FQGNSA. Deletions cut 5 bases from V and 2 bases from J, with 10 bases between. The CDR3 loop spans 13 amino acids.